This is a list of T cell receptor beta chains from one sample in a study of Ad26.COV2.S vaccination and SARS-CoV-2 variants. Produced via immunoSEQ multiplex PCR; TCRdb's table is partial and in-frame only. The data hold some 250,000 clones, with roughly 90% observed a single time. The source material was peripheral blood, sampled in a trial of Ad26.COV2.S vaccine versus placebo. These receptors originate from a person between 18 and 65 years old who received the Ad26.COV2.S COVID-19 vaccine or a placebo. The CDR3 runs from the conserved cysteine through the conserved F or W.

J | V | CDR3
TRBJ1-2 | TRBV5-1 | CASSGGQPWYGYTF
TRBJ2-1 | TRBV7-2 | CASSPGVGGYNEQFF
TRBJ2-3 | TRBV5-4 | CASGTEADTQYF
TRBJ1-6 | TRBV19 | CASSSGTGYNSPLHF
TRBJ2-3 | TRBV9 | CASSASSIADTQYF
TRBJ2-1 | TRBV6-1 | CASSERTSGSNEQFF
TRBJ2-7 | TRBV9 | CASSQGASGTYEQYF
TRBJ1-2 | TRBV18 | CASSPGGQEFGYGYTF
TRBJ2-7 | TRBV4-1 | CASSLLAVSYEQYF
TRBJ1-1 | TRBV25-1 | CASSDRQGALNTEAFF
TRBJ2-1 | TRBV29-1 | CSVEELLTGWTYNEQFF
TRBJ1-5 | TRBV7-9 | CASSFGVGPQHF
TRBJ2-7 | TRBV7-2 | CASSLVILTSGGTLYEQYF
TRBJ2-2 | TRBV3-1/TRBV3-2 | CASSQWSGKNTGELFF
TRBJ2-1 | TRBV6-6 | CASSQDLGQFF
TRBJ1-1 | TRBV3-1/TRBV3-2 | CASSQQGNTEAFF
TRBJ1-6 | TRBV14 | CASSQQGADNSPLHF
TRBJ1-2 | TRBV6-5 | CASMGTGVNGYTF
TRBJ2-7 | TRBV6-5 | CASSIRDSSYEQYF
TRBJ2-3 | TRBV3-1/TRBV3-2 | CASKLAGGDTQYF
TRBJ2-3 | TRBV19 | CASSMAAGGPDTQYF
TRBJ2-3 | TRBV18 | CASSPLATGTDTQYF
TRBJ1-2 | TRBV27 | CASKKVANYGYTF
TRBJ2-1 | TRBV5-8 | CASSSGTVVEQFF
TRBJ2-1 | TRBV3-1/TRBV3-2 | CASSPQDGGRNEQFF
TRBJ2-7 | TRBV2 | CASTASGGIGEQYF
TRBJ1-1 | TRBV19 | CASSIRGEAFF
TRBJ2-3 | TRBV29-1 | CSVDRTRTDTQYF
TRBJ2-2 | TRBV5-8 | CASSRLETTGELFF
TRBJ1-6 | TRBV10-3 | CGTGPQGALHF
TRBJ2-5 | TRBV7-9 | CASRTSPSGIQETQYF
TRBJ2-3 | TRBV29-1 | CSVEESGGARDTQYF
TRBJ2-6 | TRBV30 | CAWSKKGHYSGANVLTF
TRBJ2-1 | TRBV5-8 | CASSLLERGYNEQFF
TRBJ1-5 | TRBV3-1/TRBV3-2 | CASSQDKDGTKGNQPQHF
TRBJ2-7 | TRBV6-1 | CASSDQGKTYEQYF
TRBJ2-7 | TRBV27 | CASSPGPQLSYEQYF
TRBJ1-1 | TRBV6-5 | CASSYGPQVRATEAFF
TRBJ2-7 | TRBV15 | CATSRYASGGNEQYF
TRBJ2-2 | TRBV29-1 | CSVMEQPNTGELFF
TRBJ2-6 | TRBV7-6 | CASSLAPPAGGFSGANVLTF
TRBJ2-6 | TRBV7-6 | CASSTGGANVLTF
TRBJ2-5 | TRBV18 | CASSPHPGEETQYF
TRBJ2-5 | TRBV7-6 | CASSGIAGGRETQYF
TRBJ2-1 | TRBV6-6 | CASIRGGPSYNEQFF
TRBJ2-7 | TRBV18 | CASSPPQPGGQYF
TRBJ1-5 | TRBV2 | CASRDWGEQPQHF
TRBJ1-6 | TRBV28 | CASSLLDRDNSPLHF
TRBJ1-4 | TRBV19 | CASSIPRGPSGEKLFF
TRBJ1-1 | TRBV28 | CASTLGQANTEAFF
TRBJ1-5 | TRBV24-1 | CATSDQTGAGNQPQHF
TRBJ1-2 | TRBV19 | CASSTVGTWSAYGYTF
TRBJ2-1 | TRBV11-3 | CASSLGRASGRARSYNEQFF
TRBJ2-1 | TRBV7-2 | CASSSGGSYNEQFF
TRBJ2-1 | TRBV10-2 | CATRSGSGSYNEQFF